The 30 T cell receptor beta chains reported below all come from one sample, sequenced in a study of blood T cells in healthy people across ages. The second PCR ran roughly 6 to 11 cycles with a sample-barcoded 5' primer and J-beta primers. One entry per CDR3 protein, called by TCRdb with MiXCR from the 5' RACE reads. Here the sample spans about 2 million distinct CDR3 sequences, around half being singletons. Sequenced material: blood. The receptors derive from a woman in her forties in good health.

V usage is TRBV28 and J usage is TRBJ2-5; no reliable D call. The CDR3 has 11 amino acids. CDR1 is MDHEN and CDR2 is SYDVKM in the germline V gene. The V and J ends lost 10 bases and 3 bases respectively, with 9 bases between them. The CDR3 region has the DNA TGTGCCATCAACTACAAAGAGACCCAGTACTTC. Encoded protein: CAINYKETQYF.

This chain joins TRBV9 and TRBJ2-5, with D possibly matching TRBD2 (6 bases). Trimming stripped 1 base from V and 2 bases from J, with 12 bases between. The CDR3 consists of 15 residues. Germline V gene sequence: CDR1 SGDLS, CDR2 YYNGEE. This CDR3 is CASSVLGGVQETQYF. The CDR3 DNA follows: TGTGCCAGCAGCGTACTAGGCGGGGTACAAGAGACCCAGTACTTC.

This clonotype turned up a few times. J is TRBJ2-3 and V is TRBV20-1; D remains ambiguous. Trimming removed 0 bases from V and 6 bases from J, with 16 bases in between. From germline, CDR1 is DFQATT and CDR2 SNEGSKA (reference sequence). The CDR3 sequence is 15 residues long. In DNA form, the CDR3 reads TGCAGTGCTAGAGATCCCGCGGCGGTGTTGGATACGCAGTATTTT. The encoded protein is CSARDPAAVLDTQYF.

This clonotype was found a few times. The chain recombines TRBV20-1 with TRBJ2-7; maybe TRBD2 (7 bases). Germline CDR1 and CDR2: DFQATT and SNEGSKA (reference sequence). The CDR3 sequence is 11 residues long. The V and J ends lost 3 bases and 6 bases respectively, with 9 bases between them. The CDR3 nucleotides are TGCAGTGCTAGGGGGGGGGCCGAGCAGTACTTC. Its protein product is CSARGGAEQYF.

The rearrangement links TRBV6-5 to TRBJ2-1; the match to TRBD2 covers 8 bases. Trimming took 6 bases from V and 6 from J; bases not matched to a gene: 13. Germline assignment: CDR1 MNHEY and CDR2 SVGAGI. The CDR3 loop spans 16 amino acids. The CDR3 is CASRDHRGGRVNEQFF. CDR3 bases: TGTGCCAGCAGAGACCATCGGGGGGGCCGTGTCAATGAGCAGTTCTTC.

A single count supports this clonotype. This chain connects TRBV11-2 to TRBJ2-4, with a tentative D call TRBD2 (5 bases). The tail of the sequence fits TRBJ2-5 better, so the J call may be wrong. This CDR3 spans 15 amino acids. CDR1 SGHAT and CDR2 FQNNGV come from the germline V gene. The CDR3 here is CASSLAGLLQETQYF. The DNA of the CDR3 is TGTGCCAGCAGCTTAGCCGGACTCCTCCAAGAGACCCAGTACTTC.

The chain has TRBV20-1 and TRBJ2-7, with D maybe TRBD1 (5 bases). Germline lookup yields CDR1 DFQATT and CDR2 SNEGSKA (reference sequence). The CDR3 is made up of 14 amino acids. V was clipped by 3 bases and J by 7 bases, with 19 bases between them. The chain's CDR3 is CSASPPTVYNEQYF. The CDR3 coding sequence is TGCAGTGCTAGTCCTCCGACAGTTTACAATGAGCAGTACTTC.

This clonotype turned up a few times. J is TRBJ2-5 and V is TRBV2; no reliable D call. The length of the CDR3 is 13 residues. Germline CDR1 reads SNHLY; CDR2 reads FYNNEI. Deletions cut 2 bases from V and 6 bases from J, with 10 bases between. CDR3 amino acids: CASSELHGQTQYF. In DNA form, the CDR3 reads TGTGCCAGCAGTGAACTTCATGGGCAGACCCAGTACTTC.

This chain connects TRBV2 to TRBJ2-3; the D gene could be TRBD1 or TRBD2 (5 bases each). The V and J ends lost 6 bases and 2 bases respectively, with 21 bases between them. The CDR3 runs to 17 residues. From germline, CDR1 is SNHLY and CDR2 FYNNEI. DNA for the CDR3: TGTGCCAGCAGCAAGAGGGGCCAGGGCTCGAACACAGATACGCAGTATTTT. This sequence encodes CASSKRGQGSNTDTQYF.

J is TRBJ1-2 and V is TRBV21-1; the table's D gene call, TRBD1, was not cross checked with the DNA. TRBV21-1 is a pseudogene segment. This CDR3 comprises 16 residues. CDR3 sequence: CASSKDGTGEDYGYTF. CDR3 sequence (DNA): TGTGCCAGCAGCAAAGATGGGACAGGGGAGGACTATGGCTACACCTTC.

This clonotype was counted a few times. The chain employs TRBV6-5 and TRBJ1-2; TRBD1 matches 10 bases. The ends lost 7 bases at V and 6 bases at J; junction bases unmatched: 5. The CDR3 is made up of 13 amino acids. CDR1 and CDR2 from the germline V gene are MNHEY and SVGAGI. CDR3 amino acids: CASKGTGANGYTF. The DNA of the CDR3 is TGTGCCAGCAAGGGGACAGGGGCGAATGGCTACACCTTC.

The CDR3 protein is CASYGTGGATDTQYF. Written as DNA, the CDR3 is TGTGCCAGCTACGGGACAGGGGGGGCGACAGATACGCAGTATTTT. The chain has TRBV7-9 and TRBJ2-3, with TRBD1 matching over 11 bases. There are 15 residues in the CDR3. Per germline, CDR1 SEHNR and CDR2 FQNEAQ (reference sequence). V lost 8 bases, J lost 3 bases, and 7 bases stayed unmatched.

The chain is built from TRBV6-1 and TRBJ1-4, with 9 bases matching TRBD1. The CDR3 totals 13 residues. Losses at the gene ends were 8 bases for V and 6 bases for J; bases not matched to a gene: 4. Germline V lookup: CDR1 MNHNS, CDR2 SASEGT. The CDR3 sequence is CASERDRDEKLFF. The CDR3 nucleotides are TGTGCCAGCGAAAGGGACAGGGATGAAAAACTGTTTTTT.

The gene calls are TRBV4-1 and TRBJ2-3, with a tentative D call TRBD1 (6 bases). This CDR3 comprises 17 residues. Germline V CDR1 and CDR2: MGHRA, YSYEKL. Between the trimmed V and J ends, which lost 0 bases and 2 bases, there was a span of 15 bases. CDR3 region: CASSQDQQGGFTDTQYF. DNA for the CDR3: TGCGCCAGCAGCCAAGATCAACAGGGTGGTTTCACAGATACGCAGTATTTT.

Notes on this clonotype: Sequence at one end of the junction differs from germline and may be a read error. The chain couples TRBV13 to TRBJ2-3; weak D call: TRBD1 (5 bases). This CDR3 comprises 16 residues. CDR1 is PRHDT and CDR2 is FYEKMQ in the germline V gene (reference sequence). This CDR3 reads CASSLGRPGATDTQYF. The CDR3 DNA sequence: TGTGCCAGCAGCCTAGGACGGCCTGGGGCCACCGATACGCAGTATTTT.

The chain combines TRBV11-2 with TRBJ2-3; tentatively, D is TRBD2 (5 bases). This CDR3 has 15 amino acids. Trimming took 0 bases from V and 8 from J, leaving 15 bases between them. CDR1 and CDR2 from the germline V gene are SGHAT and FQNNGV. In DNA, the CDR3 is TGTGCCAGCAGCTTAGATGCCCCTCCCGAGGGTACGCAGTATTTT. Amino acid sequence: CASSLDAPPEGTQYF.

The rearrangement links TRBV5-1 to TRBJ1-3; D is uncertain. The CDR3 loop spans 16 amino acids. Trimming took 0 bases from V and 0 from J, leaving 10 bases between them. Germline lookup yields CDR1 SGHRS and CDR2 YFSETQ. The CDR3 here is CASSLVARRSGNTIYF. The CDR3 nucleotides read TGCGCCAGCAGCTTGGTCGCCCGACGCTCTGGAAACACCATATATTTT.

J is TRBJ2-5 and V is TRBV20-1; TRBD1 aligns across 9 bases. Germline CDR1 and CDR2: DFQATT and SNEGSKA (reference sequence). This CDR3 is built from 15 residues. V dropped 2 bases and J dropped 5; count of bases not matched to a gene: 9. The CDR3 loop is CSARRQGESVETQYF. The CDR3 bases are TGCAGTGCTAGACGACAGGGGGAAAGTGTCGAGACCCAGTACTTC.

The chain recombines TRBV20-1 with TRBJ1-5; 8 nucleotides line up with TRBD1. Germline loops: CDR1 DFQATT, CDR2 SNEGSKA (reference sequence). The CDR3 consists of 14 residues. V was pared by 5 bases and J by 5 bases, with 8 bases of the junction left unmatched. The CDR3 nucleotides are TGCAGTGCTGCTACGGACAGGGATTATCAGCCCCAGCATTTT. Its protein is CSAATDRDYQPQHF.

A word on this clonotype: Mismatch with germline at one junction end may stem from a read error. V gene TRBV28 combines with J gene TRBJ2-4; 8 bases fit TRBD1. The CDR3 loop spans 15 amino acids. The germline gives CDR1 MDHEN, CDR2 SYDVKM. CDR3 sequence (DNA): TGCGCCAGCTCCAGGGGGCCACTAGCCAAAAACATTCAGTACTTC. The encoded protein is CASSRGPLAKNIQYF.

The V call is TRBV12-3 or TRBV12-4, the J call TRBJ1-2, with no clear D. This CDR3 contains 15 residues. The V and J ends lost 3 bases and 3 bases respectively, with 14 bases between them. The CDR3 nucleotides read TGTGCCAGCAGTTTCGGGTGGGCCTTTCACTATGGCTACACCTTC. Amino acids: CASSFGWAFHYGYTF.

This CDR3 reads CASSETTTGGNYGYTF. CDR3 coding DNA: TGTGCCAGCAGTGAAACCACAACAGGGGGTAACTATGGCTACACCTTC. The genes are TRBV2 and TRBJ1-2; 8 nucleotides agree with TRBD1. V lost 2 bases, J lost 1 base, and 6 bases stayed unmatched. This CDR3 contains 16 residues. Germline V gene lookup returns CDR1 SNHLY and CDR2 FYNNEI.

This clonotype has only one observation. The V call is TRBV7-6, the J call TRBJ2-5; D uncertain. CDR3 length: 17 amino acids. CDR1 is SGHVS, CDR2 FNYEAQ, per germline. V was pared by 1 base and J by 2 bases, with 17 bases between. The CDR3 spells CASSLGVAPSGQETQYF. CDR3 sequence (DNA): TGTGCCAGCAGCTTAGGGGTCGCACCATCCGGGCAAGAGACCCAGTACTTC.

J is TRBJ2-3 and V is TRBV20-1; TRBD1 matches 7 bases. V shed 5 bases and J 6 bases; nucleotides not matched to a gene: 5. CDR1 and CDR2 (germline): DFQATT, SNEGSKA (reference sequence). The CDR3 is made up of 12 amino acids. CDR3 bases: TGCAGTGCTGGGATACAGGGGGATACGCAGTATTTT. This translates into CSAGIQGDTQYF.

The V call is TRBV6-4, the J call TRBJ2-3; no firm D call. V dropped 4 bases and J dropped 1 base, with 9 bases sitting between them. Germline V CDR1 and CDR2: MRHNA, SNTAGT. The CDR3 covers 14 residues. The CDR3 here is CASSASWRTDTQYF. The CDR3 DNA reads TGTGCCAGCAGTGCATCGTGGCGCACAGATACGCAGTATTTT.

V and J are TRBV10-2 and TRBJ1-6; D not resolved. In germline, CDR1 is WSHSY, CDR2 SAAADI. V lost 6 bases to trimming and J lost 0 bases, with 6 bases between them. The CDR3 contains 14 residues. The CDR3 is CASSISSYNSPLHF. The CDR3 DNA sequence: TGCGCCAGCAGCATAAGCTCCTATAATTCACCCCTCCACTTT.

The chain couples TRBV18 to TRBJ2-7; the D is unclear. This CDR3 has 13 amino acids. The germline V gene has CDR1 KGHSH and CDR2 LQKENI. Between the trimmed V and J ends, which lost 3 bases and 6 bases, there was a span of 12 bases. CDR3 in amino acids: CASSPQSTGEQYF. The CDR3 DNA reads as TGTGCCAGCTCACCGCAGTCCACCGGCGAGCAGTACTTC. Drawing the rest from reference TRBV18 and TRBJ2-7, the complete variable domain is NAGVMQNPRHLVRRRGQEARLRCSPMKGHSHVYWYRQLPEEGLKFMVYLQKENIIDESGMPKERFSAEFPKEGPSILRIQQVVRGDSAAYFCASSPQSTGEQYFGPGTRLTVT.

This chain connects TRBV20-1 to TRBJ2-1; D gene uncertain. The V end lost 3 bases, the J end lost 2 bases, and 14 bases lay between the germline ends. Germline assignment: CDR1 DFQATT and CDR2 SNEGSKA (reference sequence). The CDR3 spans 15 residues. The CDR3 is CSARPDPSAYNEQFF. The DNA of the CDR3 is TGCAGTGCTAGGCCCGACCCCTCCGCCTACAATGAGCAGTTCTTC.

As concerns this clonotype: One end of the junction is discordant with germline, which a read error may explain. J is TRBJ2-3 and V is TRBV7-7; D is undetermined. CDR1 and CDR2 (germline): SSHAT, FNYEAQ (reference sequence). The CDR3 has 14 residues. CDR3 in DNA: TGTGCTAGCAGCTTCTCCTCCGACTCGAATACGCAGTATTTT. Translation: CASSFSSDSNTQYF.

CDR3: CASSYQDRAIRAFF. CDR3 DNA sequence: TGTGCCAGCAGTTACCAGGACAGGGCCATCAGAGCTTTCTTT. This rearrangement joins TRBV6-2 or TRBV6-3 to TRBJ1-1; 8 positions agree with TRBD1. J lost 10 bases, V lost 2 bases, and 9 bases had no gene match. Germline CDR1 is MNHEY and CDR2 is SVGEGT. The CDR3 loop spans 14 amino acids.